This is a list of T cell receptor beta chains from one sample in a study of graft-versus-host responses after intestinal transplantation. TCRdb's table, derived via immunoSEQ multiplex PCR, lists solely in-frame clones and lacks some. The sample carries about 35,000 clones, around 94% recorded once. The specimen was PBMCs, collected 16 days after intestinal transplant. Receptors were obtained from a human patient who received an intestinal transplant, so some T cells may come from the graft donor. CDR3s include the opening cysteine and the closing phenylalanine or tryptophan. The order of the fields is J gene, V gene, CDR3 protein.

j_call: TRBJ1-1
v_call: TRBV30
cdr3_aa: CAWRDSYTEAFF

j_call: TRBJ2-1
v_call: TRBV2
cdr3_aa: CASSEGTSGSNEQFF

j_call: TRBJ2-7
v_call: TRBV5-1
cdr3_aa: CASSLVPGDSFSYEQYF

j_call: TRBJ2-1
v_call: TRBV27
cdr3_aa: CASSRQGYNEQFF

j_call: TRBJ1-2
v_call: TRBV11-1
cdr3_aa: CASSARTGPWGYTF

j_call: TRBJ2-1
v_call: TRBV6-6
cdr3_aa: CASSSTGGALNEQFF

j_call: TRBJ2-7
v_call: TRBV28
cdr3_aa: CASSDGKGMGYEQYF

j_call: TRBJ2-7
v_call: TRBV6-6
cdr3_aa: CASSPTGVEQYF

j_call: TRBJ2-1
v_call: TRBV6-4
cdr3_aa: CASSADSGNRGNEQFF

j_call: TRBJ1-5
v_call: TRBV6-5
cdr3_aa: CASSYSDRAKPQHF

j_call: TRBJ1-2
v_call: TRBV5-4
cdr3_aa: CASSSLIGTAYGYTF

j_call: TRBJ2-5
v_call: TRBV9
cdr3_aa: CASSSTAERQGNQETQYF

j_call: TRBJ2-7
v_call: TRBV6-4
cdr3_aa: CAWGVKGGRNYEQYF